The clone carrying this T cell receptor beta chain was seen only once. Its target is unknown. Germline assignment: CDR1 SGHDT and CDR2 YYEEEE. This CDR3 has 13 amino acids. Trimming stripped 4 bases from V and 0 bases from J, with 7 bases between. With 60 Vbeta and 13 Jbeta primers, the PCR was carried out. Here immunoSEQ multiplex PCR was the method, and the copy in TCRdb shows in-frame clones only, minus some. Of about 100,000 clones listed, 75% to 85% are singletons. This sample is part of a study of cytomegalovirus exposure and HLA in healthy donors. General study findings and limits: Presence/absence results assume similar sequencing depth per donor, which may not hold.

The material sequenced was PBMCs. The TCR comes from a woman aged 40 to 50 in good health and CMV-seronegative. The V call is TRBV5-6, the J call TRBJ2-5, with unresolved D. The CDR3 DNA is TGTGCCAGCAGCACACAAAACCAAGAGACCCAGTACTTC. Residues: CASSTQNQETQYF.